This TCR beta chain originates from a study of neurological immune-mediated disorders. J gave up 3 bases and V 4 bases, and 9 bases lay outside the gene matches. This CDR3 contains 17 residues. Germline V CDR1 and CDR2: SGHVS, FQNEAQ. This clonotype was recorded many times. One entry per CDR3 protein, called by TCRdb with MiXCR from the 5' RACE reads. The data show around 30,000 distinct CDR3 sequences, 1.5% seen once. V gene TRBV7-8 combines with J gene TRBJ2-1; 10 nucleotides match TRBD2. The sequence came from a woman in her thirties with multiple sclerosis. Specimen: PBMCs. CDR3 sequence reads: CASSSYPTSGVYNEQFF. CDR3 nucleotides: TGTGCCAGCAGCTCGTACCCCACTAGCGGGGTCTACAATGAGCAGTTCTTC.